The 15 T cell receptor beta chains in this list originate from one sample, sequenced in a study of blood T cells in healthy people across ages. The use of a sample-barcoded 5' primer and a J-beta primer mix characterized a second PCR of roughly 7 to 11 cycles. Each CDR3 protein is one row after TCRdb ran MiXCR on the 5' RACE reads. The table records about 1,400,000 distinct CDR3 sequences, about 43% of them present only once. Sequencing was carried out using blood. These receptors originate from a woman aged 18 to 35 in good health.

The CDR3 bases are TGCGCCAGCAACTTCCAAGCGGGAACCACAGATACGCAGTATTTT. Translation: CASNFQAGTTDTQYF. J is TRBJ2-3 and V is TRBV5-1; TRBD2 matches 7 bases. V was pared by 6 bases and J by 2 bases, with 9 bases of the junction left unmatched. Germline V lookup: CDR1 SGHRS, CDR2 YFSETQ. CDR3 size: 15 residues.

This clonotype was picked up a small number of times. CDR3 in DNA: TGTGCCTGGAGTACACGCCGGGTTTTTAGCGGGAGCTCCTACAATGAGCAGTTCTTC. This sequence encodes CAWSTRRVFSGSSYNEQFF. The chain has TRBV30 and TRBJ2-1, with 9 bases aligning to TRBD2. Germline V gene lookup returns CDR1 GTSNPN and CDR2 SVGIG (reference sequence). The CDR3 sequence is 19 residues long. J lost 0 bases, V lost 2 bases, and 14 bases had no gene match.

The J gene is TRBJ1-4, the V gene TRBV5-1; D call uncertain. The germline V gene encodes CDR1 SGHRS and CDR2 YFSETQ. Trimming left V 3 bases short and J 5 bases short, with 14 bases between. This CDR3 spans 15 amino acids. The chain's CDR3 is CASSSDVQSNEKLFF. Here the CDR3 DNA reads TGCGCCAGCAGCTCGGATGTACAGAGCAATGAAAAACTGTTTTTT.

V usage is TRBV2 and J usage is TRBJ2-5; the D is unclear. The CDR3 spans 13 residues. V was cut by 0 bases and J by 11 bases, with 13 bases left in between. The germline CDR1 and CDR2 sequences are SNHLY and FYNNEI. In DNA, the CDR3 is TGTGCCAGCAGTGAAGCCCAAAGGGATGAGCAGTACTTC. Translated, it gives CASSEAQRDEQYF.

CDR3 loop: CSAPTGRNEKLFF. The CDR3, as DNA: TGCAGTGCTCCGACAGGTCGGAATGAAAAACTGTTTTTT. V gene TRBV20-1 combines with J gene TRBJ1-4, with D possibly TRBD1 on 6 matching bases. V lost 5 bases and J lost 5, with 12 bases in between. CDR1 and CDR2 from the germline V gene are DFQATT and SNEGSKA (reference sequence). The CDR3 has 13 residues.

The genes are TRBV5-1 and TRBJ2-1, with a weak D call TRBD1 (7 bases). The V and J ends lost 4 bases and 8 bases respectively, with 19 bases between them. Germline V gives CDR1 SGHRS, CDR2 YFSETQ. This CDR3 has 15 amino acids. The CDR3: CASSAIAEGAYEQFF. The CDR3 coding sequence is TGCGCCAGCAGCGCGATAGCGGAGGGGGCCTATGAGCAGTTCTTC. Combining the CDR3 with reference TRBV5-1 and TRBJ2-1 gives the whole variable domain KAGVTQTPRYLIKTRGQQVTLSCSPISGHRSVSWYQQTPGQGLQFLFEYFSETQRNKGNFPGRFSGRQFSNSRSEMNVSTLELGDSALYLCASSAIAEGAYEQFFGPGTRLTVL.

The V and J genes are TRBV20-1 and TRBJ2-2, with D perhaps assigned TRBD1 or TRBD2 (5 bases each). Trimming took off 3 bases at V and 4 bases at J, with 36 bases between the two ends. The CDR3 is made up of 22 amino acids. Germline CDR1 and CDR2: DFQATT and SNEGSKA (reference sequence). In nucleotides, the CDR3 is TGCAGTGCTAGGAGCCCGGGGCTACCCCCTTCTCGCGCTAAACGATTCACCGGGGAGCTGTTTTTT. This sequence encodes CSARSPGLPPSRAKRFTGELFF.

This clonotype has a single count. V is TRBV20-1 and J is TRBJ2-3, with D perhaps assigned TRBD1 or TRBD2 (6 bases each). The CDR3 runs to 14 residues. Trimming left V 6 bases short and J 6 bases short, with 19 bases between. CDR1 is DFQATT and CDR2 is SNEGSKA in the germline V gene (reference sequence). The CDR3 nucleotides are TGCAGTGCCGGGGGCCTACTAAACGGGGATACGCAGTATTTT. Translated: CSAGGLLNGDTQYF.

This clonotype appeared a few times. V gene TRBV5-1 combines with J gene TRBJ2-3; 11 bases agree with TRBD2. Germline V gene lookup returns CDR1 SGHRS and CDR2 YFSETQ. J was trimmed by 1 base and V by 0 bases; bases with no gene match: 4. The CDR3 runs 17 residues. The CDR3 DNA follows: TGCGCCAGCAGCTTGGAAAGGACTAGCGGGCGCACAGATACGCAGTATTTT. Encoded protein: CASSLERTSGRTDTQYF.

This chain connects TRBV6-2 or TRBV6-3 to TRBJ2-7; 9 bases align to TRBD2. Germline assignment: CDR1 MNHEY and CDR2 SVGEGT. The CDR3 extends over 18 amino acids. V gave up 1 base and J gave up 3 bases; unmatched junction bases: 13. CDR3 bases: TGTGCCAGCAGTTACTTGACTAGCGGAGAAGTTATCAACTACGAGCAGTACTTC. It translates to CASSYLTSGEVINYEQYF.

The rearrangement uses TRBV9 and TRBJ2-7; D unresolved. Trimming took off 4 bases at V and 3 bases at J, with 14 bases between the two ends. This CDR3 comprises 14 residues. CDR1 is SGDLS and CDR2 is YYNGEE in the germline V gene. The CDR3 DNA reads TGTGCCAGCAGCCCGAGCGAGACCTACTACGAGCAGTACTTC. Protein: CASSPSETYYEQYF.

This chain joins TRBV5-1 and TRBJ2-1, with a weak D call TRBD2 (5 bases). Trimming took off 3 bases at V and 8 bases at J, with 12 bases between the two ends. Germline values: CDR1 SGHRS, CDR2 YFSETQ. The length of the CDR3 is 13 residues. The CDR3 coding sequence is TGCGCCAGCAGCTCGCGGACTCCGGATGAGCAGTTCTTC. This gives the protein CASSSRTPDEQFF.

The chain has TRBV12-3 or TRBV12-4 and TRBJ1-2; 7 bases line up with TRBD1. Trimming took 6 bases from V and 3 from J; bases not matched to a gene: 4. The CDR3 length is 13 residues. In nucleotides, the CDR3 is TGTGCCAGCAGAGAACAGGGGCACTATGGCTACACCTTC. Its translation: CASREQGHYGYTF.

The J gene is TRBJ2-2, the V gene TRBV7-2; 11 positions match TRBD1. The junction had 11 bases not matched to a gene; V was cut back by 5 bases and J by 6 bases. Germline V gene data show CDR1 as SGHTA and CDR2 as FQGNSA. The CDR3 contains 17 residues. The CDR3 reads CASSPQTPGQGAGELFF. CDR3 DNA sequence: TGTGCCAGCAGCCCTCAAACACCGGGACAGGGGGCCGGGGAGCTGTTTTTT.

The V and J genes are TRBV2 and TRBJ2-1; 7 nucleotides match TRBD1. Near its end, the DNA agrees better with TRBJ2-7, so the J call may be wrong. The CDR3 totals 15 residues. Germline CDR1 reads SNHLY; CDR2 reads FYNNEI. The CDR3 sequence is CASSAGTASYNEQYF. The DNA of the CDR3 is TGTGCCAGCAGTGCCGGGACAGCCTCCTACAATGAGCAGTACTTC.